A single sample gave rise to the 5 T cell receptor beta chains below, sequenced in a study of T cell responses to AZD1222 COVID-19 vaccine. The repertoire was sequenced with immunoSEQ multiplex PCR; TCRdb's copy has only in-frame clones and lacks some. Among under 150,000 clones listed, roughly 91% were seen once. The specimen was peripheral blood, collected on day 0 of AZD1222 vaccination. All receptors come from an adult in good health.

CDR3 nucleotide sequence: TGTGCCAGCAGCTTACGGGGGGCTGGGAATGGCTACACCTTC. Residues: CASSLRGAGNGYTF. The rearrangement links TRBV7-2 to TRBJ1-2; tentative D call: TRBD1 (6 bases). Germline V CDR1 and CDR2: SGHTA, FQGNSA. CDR3 length: 14 amino acids. Trimming took off 2 bases at V and 6 bases at J, with 13 bases between the two ends.

This chain connects TRBV30 to TRBJ2-3; 10 bases fit TRBD2. CDR1 GTSNPN and CDR2 SVGIG come from the germline V gene (reference sequence). The V gene end was trimmed by 1 base and the J gene end by 2 bases; junction bases not matched to a gene: 3. The CDR3 covers 15 residues. CDR3 sequence (DNA): TGTGCCTGGAGTGGAGCGGGAGGGGTCACAGATACGCAGTATTTT. Translated: CAWSGAGGVTDTQYF.

V usage is TRBV13 and J usage is TRBJ1-6; TRBD1 aligns across 8 bases. This CDR3 comprises 14 residues. Unmatched junction bases numbered 6, after V lost 4 bases and J lost 10 bases. Germline V gene data show CDR1 as PRHDT and CDR2 as FYEKMQ (reference sequence). In DNA, the CDR3 is TGTGCCAGCAGCTCGACAGGGGCTGGATCACCCCTCCACTTT. Its translation: CASSSTGAGSPLHF.

The rearrangement uses TRBV4-1 and TRBJ2-5; no firm D call. This CDR3 region has 13 residues. The V end was cut by 3 bases, the J end by 5 bases, with 10 bases between. Per germline, CDR1 MGHRA and CDR2 YSYEKL. The CDR3 region is CASSQTYGETQYF. The DNA of the CDR3 is TGCGCCAGCAGCCAGACATATGGGGAGACCCAGTACTTC.

CDR3 sequence: CASSPRPQDTEAFF. In DNA form, the CDR3 reads TGTGCCAGCTCACCACGACCCCAGGACACTGAAGCTTTCTTT. The rearrangement joins TRBV18 to TRBJ1-1; D is ambiguous. In germline, CDR1 is KGHSH, CDR2 LQKENI. The V and J ends lost 1 base and 3 bases respectively, with 9 bases between them. The CDR3 is 14 amino acids. The full variable domain, in which reference TRBV18 and TRBJ1-1 provide the parts outside the CDR3, is NAGVMQNPRHLVRRRGQEARLRCSPMKGHSHVYWYRQLPEEGLKFMVYLQKENIIDESGMPKERFSAEFPKEGPSILRIQQVVRGDSAAYFCASSPRPQDTEAFFGQGTRLTVV.